This T cell receptor beta chain was profiled in a study of blood T cell repertoires in COVID-19. Study-level background: The United States, Italy and Spain were the sources of the acute and convalescent COVID-19 samples.

The CDR3 length is 15 residues. V was cut by 3 bases and J by 1 base, with 12 bases left in between. In germline, CDR1 is SGHVS, CDR2 FQNEAQ. Per the study methods: Amplification of reference gene primers provided the estimated nucleated cell counts. Repertoires were generated with immunoSEQ multiplex PCR, while TCRdb's copy carries only in-frame clones and drops some. V, J and clone size reflect that table, while D and trimming were determined from the DNA. Found here are roughly 280,000 clones, around 90% of them singletons; the top ten hold about 2.2%. The clonotype originates from a woman between 45 and 65 years old who had recovered from COVID-19. The V and J genes are TRBV7-8 and TRBJ1-1; D is unresolved. The material sequenced was peripheral blood. In DNA form, the CDR3 reads TGTGCCAGCAGCTTTACCGGGATCGCGAACACTGAAGCTTTCTTT. It yields the protein CASSFTGIANTEAFF.